What follows describes a single T cell receptor (beta chain). As handled by the study authors: Estimation of nucleated cell counts was performed using reference gene primer amplification. The assay was immunoSEQ multiplex PCR, and TCRdb's table has in-frame clones only and misses some. D and trimming come from the DNA, and the V and J calls and clone size come from that table. Among approximately 190,000 clones, around 84% were seen once, and the ten largest hold about 20%. This sample stems from a study of blood T cell repertoires in COVID-19. Turning to the study itself: COVID-19 samples, acute and convalescent, were from the United States, Italy and Spain. PBMCs, B-cell-depleted T cells, or T cells were the source of the cDNA or gDNA that made up the material.

V was shortened by 7 bases and J by 8 bases, with 9 bases between the two germline ends. This CDR3 region has 11 residues. Germline V lookup: CDR1 LNHDA, CDR2 SQIVND (reference sequence). Material for sequencing was peripheral blood. This receptor was taken from a human donor in a cohort sampled during active COVID-19. The genes are TRBV19 and TRBJ2-1; D might be TRBD2 (6 bases). DNA for the CDR3: TGTGCCAGTAAAGGGAGGTATGAGCAGTTCTTC. Its translation is CASKGRYEQFF.